These 28 T cell receptor beta chains originate from one sample sequenced in a study of T cell changes during pregnancy in multiple sclerosis (dated by TCRdb to about 2019). Preparation of the library involved the immunoSEQ multiplex PCR assay. TCRdb took over this immuneACCESS table, retaining in-frame rearrangements with V and J assigned. Such tables are incomplete; in checked studies, under half of the missing clones stem from an unresolved V gene, and the remainder is unexplained. The sample data list over 90,000 clones, and more than 85% of these were observed just once. Under 0.95% of the sample comes from the top ten. The sequencing here drew on peripheral blood, taken before pregnancy. The receptors here all came from a female donor with multiple sclerosis, enrolled in a pregnancy study.

The chain recombines TRBV7-3 with TRBJ2-2; D possibly corresponds to TRBD1 (5 bases). Germline assignment: CDR1 SGHTA and CDR2 FQGTGA. The V and J ends lost 2 bases and 7 bases respectively, with 8 bases between them. This CDR3 comprises 13 residues. Written as DNA, the CDR3 is TGTGCCAGCAGCTTATTAGGGGACGGGGAGCTGTTTTTT. Amino acid sequence: CASSLLGDGELFF.

The chain carries TRBV11-2 and TRBJ2-7, with 8 bases fitting TRBD2. Germline V gene lookup returns CDR1 SGHAT and CDR2 FQNNGV. CDR3 length equals 15 residues. V lost 6 bases, J lost 5 bases, and 12 bases stayed unmatched. The CDR3 loop is CASSLGSGGGDEQYF. DNA of the CDR3: TGTGCCAGCAGTCTCGGAAGCGGGGGAGGGGACGAGCAGTACTTC.

CDR3 DNA: TGCGCCAGCACTGACAGGGGCTGGGGTGAAGCTTTCTTT. Translated, it gives CASTDRGWGEAFF. The rearrangement joins TRBV4-3 to TRBJ1-1, with TRBD1 identical over 8 bases. V lost 7 bases and J lost 7; bases outside the gene matches: 8. This CDR3 contains 13 residues. The germline V gene has CDR1 LGHNA and CDR2 YSLEER.

The chain has TRBV7-9 and TRBJ2-7; TRBD1 matches at 7 bases. CDR3 size: 15 residues. The V and J ends lost 5 bases and 0 bases, in that order; junction bases with no gene match: 7. The germline V gene has CDR1 SEHNR and CDR2 FQNEAQ (reference sequence). The CDR3 loop is CASSPTGQSSYEQYF. The DNA for the CDR3 is TGTGCCAGCAGCCCGACAGGGCAGAGCTCCTACGAGCAGTACTTC. The full variable domain, with the rest looked up from reference TRBV7-9 and TRBJ2-7, is DTGVSQNPRHKITKRGQNVTFRCDPISEHNRLYWYRQTLGQGPEFLTYFQNEAQLEKSRLLSDRFSAERPKGSFSTLEIQRTEQGDSAMYLCASSPTGQSSYEQYFGPGTRLTVT.

The chain combines TRBV5-1 with TRBJ2-2, with D possibly TRBD1 on 6 matching bases. The CDR3 spans 15 residues. Germline V gene data show CDR1 as SGHRS and CDR2 as YFSETQ. Trimming left V 5 bases short and J 5 bases short, with 16 bases between. The DNA for the CDR3 is TGCGCCAGCAGTCTGGGACACCGCGGTACCGGGGAGCTGTTTTTT. This encodes CASSLGHRGTGELFF.

The J gene is TRBJ1-3, the V gene TRBV19; D uncertain. The CDR3 spans 15 residues. Germline lookup yields CDR1 LNHDA and CDR2 SQIVND (reference sequence). The V end was cut by 4 bases, the J end by 2 bases, with 12 bases between. CDR3 residues: CASSRAATPGNTIYF. CDR3 nucleotide sequence: TGTGCCAGTAGTAGGGCCGCCACTCCTGGAAACACCATATATTTT.

The rearrangement joins TRBV7-9 to TRBJ1-2; 8 bases are shared with TRBD1. The V and J ends lost 0 bases and 7 bases, in that order; junction bases with no gene match: 7. This CDR3 contains 15 residues. Germline V CDR1 and CDR2: SEHNR, FQNEAQ (reference sequence). CDR3: CASSLAETGAFGYTF. The CDR3 region has the DNA TGTGCCAGCAGCTTAGCAGAGACAGGGGCGTTTGGCTACACCTTC.

The chain combines TRBV5-4 with TRBJ1-6, with D tentatively TRBD1 (6 bases). CDR1 is SGHNT, CDR2 YYREEE, per germline (reference sequence). V lost 5 bases and J lost 7, with 16 bases in between. The CDR3 consists of 15 residues. The CDR3 region is CASRPGETWNSPLHF. The CDR3 nucleotides read TGTGCCAGCAGGCCAGGGGAAACGTGGAATTCACCCCTCCACTTT.

The V call is TRBV5-4, the J call TRBJ2-1; 12 bases fit TRBD2. This CDR3 is built from 15 residues. With V trimmed by 5 bases and J by 6 bases, 6 bases remained unmatched. Per the germline V gene, CDR1 is SGHNT and CDR2 is YYREEE (reference sequence). The CDR3 nucleotides are TGTGCCAGCAGGCAGACTAGCGGGAGACCCAATGAGCAGTTCTTC. Residues: CASRQTSGRPNEQFF.

The CDR3 region is CASSLGTGIANTEAFF. Written as DNA, the CDR3 is TGCGCCAGCAGCTTGGGGACAGGGATCGCGAACACTGAAGCTTTCTTT. This chain uses TRBV5-1 with TRBJ1-1; 8 bases match TRBD1. The V gene end was trimmed by 0 bases and the J gene end by 1 base; junction bases not matched to a gene: 5. The CDR3 spans 16 residues. Germline loops: CDR1 SGHRS, CDR2 YFSETQ.

This sequence joins TRBV7-9 and TRBJ2-7; 9 nucleotides line up with TRBD1. CDR1 SEHNR and CDR2 FQNEAQ come from the germline V gene (reference sequence). Trimming removed 5 bases from V and 2 bases from J; junction bases left unmatched: 4. CDR3 length: 14 amino acids. The CDR3 nucleotides read TGTGCCAGCAGCCCTACAGGGGGCACCTACGAGCAGTACTTC. Translated, it gives CASSPTGGTYEQYF.

In its sample, this clone was seen a few times. The gene calls are TRBV4-2 and TRBJ1-4; D gene ambiguous. CDR1 and CDR2 from the germline V gene are LGHNA and YNFKEQ. The CDR3 is made up of 14 amino acids. With 4 bases removed from V and 4 bases from J, the gap between germline ends came to 10 bases. The DNA for the CDR3 is TGTGCCAGCAGCCGTCAGGTTGATAATGAAAAACTGTTTTTT. Translation gives CASSRQVDNEKLFF.

The chain carries TRBV5-5 and TRBJ2-1, with a possible D match to TRBD2 (5 bases). The CDR3 totals 15 residues. In germline, CDR1 is SGHKS, CDR2 YYEKEE (reference sequence). V shed 0 bases and J shed 0 bases, with 7 bases lying between them. This chain's CDR3 is CASSLGEFSYNEQFF. CDR3 bases: TGTGCCAGCAGCTTGGGGGAGTTCTCCTACAATGAGCAGTTCTTC.

The J gene is TRBJ2-1, the V gene TRBV4-2; TRBD2 matches 13 bases. V was pared by 1 base and J by 3 bases, with 9 bases of the junction left unmatched. Germline V gene data show CDR1 as LGHNA and CDR2 as YNFKEQ. The CDR3 length is 19 residues. The CDR3 region is CASSQVGTSGAGDYNEQFF. The CDR3, as DNA: TGTGCCAGCAGCCAAGTCGGGACTAGCGGGGCCGGGGACTACAATGAGCAGTTCTTC.

This rearrangement joins TRBV11-2 to TRBJ2-1, with 8 nucleotides matching TRBD1. J was trimmed by 9 bases and V by 3 bases; bases with no gene match: 4. The germline gives CDR1 SGHAT, CDR2 FQNNGV. This CDR3 region has 13 residues. The CDR3 DNA reads as TGTGCCAGCAGCTTCGACAGGGGAGGTGAGCAGTTCTTC. This encodes CASSFDRGGEQFF.

The J gene is TRBJ2-2, the V gene TRBV7-2, with TRBD1 identical over 11 bases. The CDR3 length is 12 residues. Germline V CDR1 and CDR2: SGHTA, FQGNSA. Losses at the gene ends were 3 bases for V and 14 bases for J; bases not matched to a gene: 2. Written as DNA, the CDR3 is TGTGCCAGCAGCTTGGGACAGGGGGTACTGTTTTTT. This gives the protein CASSLGQGVLFF.

V usage is TRBV7-2 and J usage is TRBJ1-5, with no clear D. The CDR3 runs to 13 residues. The V gene's germline CDR1 is SGHTA and CDR2 FQGNSA. V shed 2 bases and J shed 6 bases, with 8 bases lying between them. The CDR3 bases are TGTGCCAGCAGCTTAAATCGTGTTCAGCCCCAGCATTTT. Translated, it gives CASSLNRVQPQHF.

The DNA for the CDR3 is TGTGCCAGCAGGCGGACTAGCGCGTACGAGCAGTACTTC. This gives the protein CASRRTSAYEQYF. This chain links TRBV11-2 with TRBJ2-7; TRBD2 agrees at 9 bases. Per the germline V gene, CDR1 is SGHAT and CDR2 is FQNNGV. CDR3 length: 13 residues. V dropped 6 bases and J dropped 4; count of bases not matched to a gene: 4.

This clone was picked up a small number of times. The V call is TRBV2, the J call TRBJ2-7, with D perhaps TRBD1 (6 bases). The CDR3 length is 13 residues. Germline CDR1 reads SNHLY; CDR2 reads FYNNEI. The V and J ends lost 5 bases and 2 bases respectively, with 10 bases between them. In nucleotides, the CDR3 is TGTGCCAGCAGTATAACAGGGACCTACGAGCAGTACTTC. Its translation is CASSITGTYEQYF.

The V call is TRBV6-5, the J call TRBJ2-3, with D hard to call. The CDR3 length is 13 residues. V lost 9 bases and J lost 2, with 12 bases in between. Germline V gene data show CDR1 as MNHEY and CDR2 as SVGAGI. The CDR3 reads CASLKPATDTQYF. The CDR3 coding sequence is TGTGCCAGTCTAAAGCCCGCCACAGATACGCAGTATTTT.

This clone was recorded a few times. The rearrangement uses TRBV14 and TRBJ2-2, with a tentative D call TRBD1 (6 bases). Trimming shortened V by 1 base and J by 7 bases, and 13 bases separated the two germline ends. Germline V gene data show CDR1 as SGHDN and CDR2 as FVKESK. This CDR3 has 15 amino acids. CDR3 coding DNA: TGTGCCAGCAGCCAAGTAGGGGGATTTATCGGGGAGCTGTTTTTT. Protein sequence: CASSQVGGFIGELFF.

The chain combines TRBV9 with TRBJ1-6; no reliable D call. CDR1 and CDR2 (germline): SGDLS, YYNGEE. The germline V and J ends were trimmed by 4 bases and 9 bases, with 14 bases remaining between them. This CDR3 is built from 14 residues. In nucleotides, the CDR3 is TGTGCCAGCAGCCCCAGCGGGGTCCCTTCACCCCTCCACTTT. It yields the protein CASSPSGVPSPLHF.

This clone was seen only once. CDR3 loop: CAINSQGVNEKLFF. The CDR3 DNA sequence: TGTGCCATCAATTCCCAGGGGGTCAATGAAAAACTGTTTTTT. The chain joins TRBV28 to TRBJ1-4, with 7 bases matching TRBD1. CDR1 is MDHEN and CDR2 is SYDVKM in the germline V gene. V lost 10 bases and J lost 5; bases outside the gene matches: 10. The CDR3 runs to 14 residues.

CDR3 DNA: TGCGCCAGCAGTGACGGATCCCGGGGATCTGAAGCTTTCTTT. This sequence encodes CASSDGSRGSEAFF. The chain joins TRBV10-1 to TRBJ1-1; unclear D gene. The CDR3 runs to 14 residues. The V end lost 3 bases, the J end lost 6 bases, and 14 bases lay between the germline ends. The germline CDR1 and CDR2 sequences are WNHNN and SYGVQD (reference sequence).

The chain combines TRBV9 with TRBJ2-2, with 7 bases fitting TRBD1. V lost 4 bases and J lost 0; bases outside the gene matches: 12. Germline V gene lookup returns CDR1 SGDLS and CDR2 YYNGEE. This CDR3 is built from 18 residues. Written as DNA, the CDR3 is TGTGCCAGCAGCCTATACGCTAACAGGGGCGCGAACACCGGGGAGCTGTTTTTT. It is translated as CASSLYANRGANTGELFF.

This clone showed up just once. This chain connects TRBV18 to TRBJ2-6; D perhaps matches TRBD1 (6 bases). Trimming took 6 bases from V and 2 from J, leaving 11 bases between them. Germline V gene lookup returns CDR1 KGHSH and CDR2 LQKENI. This CDR3 region has 15 residues. CDR3: CASSTQGAGANVLTF. DNA of the CDR3: TGTGCCAGCTCCACACAGGGAGCTGGGGCCAACGTCCTGACTTTC.

The chain links TRBV5-5 to TRBJ2-7; TRBD2 matches 9 bases. The CDR3 covers 15 residues. J lost 5 bases, V lost 3 bases, and 9 bases had no gene match. CDR1 is SGHKS, CDR2 YYEKEE, per germline (reference sequence). This CDR3 is CASSSDPGLADEQYF. The CDR3 coding sequence is TGTGCCAGCAGCTCGGACCCGGGACTAGCTGACGAGCAGTACTTC.

J is TRBJ2-1 and V is TRBV5-1, with D possibly matching TRBD2 (5 bases). In germline, CDR1 is SGHRS, CDR2 YFSETQ. V was pared by 0 bases and J by 3 bases, with 16 bases between. The CDR3 has 17 amino acids. The CDR3 spells CASSLGLSGSIYNEQFF. The CDR3 DNA reads TGCGCCAGCAGCTTGGGTCTGTCGGGGAGCATCTACAATGAGCAGTTCTTC. The whole variable domain, filled in from reference TRBV5-1 and TRBJ2-1, reads KAGVTQTPRYLIKTRGQQVTLSCSPISGHRSVSWYQQTPGQGLQFLFEYFSETQRNKGNFPGRFSGRQFSNSRSEMNVSTLELGDSALYLCASSLGLSGSIYNEQFFGPGTRLTVL.